This passage covers 29 T cell receptor beta chains from one sample sequenced in a study of blood T cell repertoires in COVID-19. Sequencing was performed with immunoSEQ multiplex PCR; in TCRdb, only in-frame clones are kept and a portion is missing. The table lists around 480,000 clones, 70% to 90% of them singletons. Sequencing was done on a sample of peripheral blood. Receptor source: a woman in her 50s with COVID-19, enrolled during active disease.

V and J are TRBV27 and TRBJ1-1, with D possibly being TRBD1 (6 bases). The germline V gene has CDR1 MNHEY and CDR2 SMNVEV (reference sequence). Trimming shortened V by 6 bases and J by 11 bases, and 16 bases separated the two germline ends. This CDR3 spans 12 amino acids. This chain's CDR3 is CASSTGRKSAFF. The DNA of the CDR3 is TGTGCCAGCAGCACAGGGCGTAAGTCTGCTTTCTTT.

The gene calls are TRBV7-3 and TRBJ2-3; 13 positions agree with TRBD2. Per germline, CDR1 SGHTA and CDR2 FQGTGA. With V trimmed by 4 bases and J by 1 base, 5 bases remained unmatched. The CDR3 has 17 residues. This chain's CDR3 is CASSSGLAGEGTDTQYF. The CDR3 DNA is TGTGCCAGCAGCTCTGGACTAGCGGGGGAAGGCACAGATACGCAGTATTTT.

V usage is TRBV30 and J usage is TRBJ1-1; the D gene is possibly TRBD1 (6 bases). The CDR3 spans 14 residues. Deletions cut 3 bases from V and 7 bases from J, with 18 bases between. CDR1 and CDR2 (germline): GTSNPN, SVGIG (reference sequence). This CDR3 reads CAWRRGGVGGEAFF. The CDR3 DNA follows: TGTGCCTGGAGGCGAGGGGGGGTAGGAGGTGAAGCTTTCTTT.

The rearrangement uses TRBV5-6 and TRBJ1-5, with TRBD1 as a possible D gene (5 bases). Looked up from germline, CDR1 is SGHDT and CDR2 is YYEEEE. This CDR3 comprises 16 residues. The germline V and J ends were trimmed by 4 bases and 9 bases, with 23 bases remaining between them. CDR3: CASSAGTSGKGPPQHF. For the CDR3, the DNA is TGTGCCAGCAGCGCGGGGACCAGCGGAAAAGGGCCGCCCCAGCATTTT.

This rearrangement joins TRBV10-3 to TRBJ1-4; no firm D call. Trimming took 4 bases from V and 8 from J, leaving 14 bases between them. The CDR3 has 14 amino acids. Germline CDR1 ENHRY, CDR2 SYGVKD. CDR3 nucleotides: TGTGCCATCAGTGCCGGGATTCAACACGAAAAACTGTTTTTT. Its protein is CAISAGIQHEKLFF.

This chain connects TRBV7-8 to TRBJ2-7; 7 positions agree with TRBD1. This CDR3 region has 14 residues. The germline V gene encodes CDR1 SGHVS and CDR2 FQNEAQ. The V gene end was trimmed by 8 bases and the J gene end by 0 bases; junction bases not matched to a gene: 7. CDR3 residues: CASASGGTSYEQYF. For the CDR3, the DNA is TGTGCCAGCGCATCAGGGGGTACCTCCTACGAGCAGTACTTC.

The V call is TRBV29-1, the J call TRBJ2-7, with TRBD1 identical over 10 bases. The CDR3 is made up of 14 amino acids. Germline lookup yields CDR1 SQVTM and CDR2 ANQGSEA. The V gene end was trimmed by 6 bases and the J gene end by 6 bases; junction bases not matched to a gene: 11. The CDR3 here is CSVIPGQGISEQYF. DNA for the CDR3: TGCAGCGTCATCCCGGGACAGGGGATAAGCGAGCAGTACTTC.

V is TRBV6-5 and J is TRBJ1-5; 9 positions match TRBD1. The CDR3 totals 15 residues. V shed 8 bases, J shed 0 bases, and the junction held 5 bases outside the gene matches. Germline V gene lookup returns CDR1 MNHEY and CDR2 SVGAGI. For the CDR3, the DNA is TGTGCCAGCCGGGACAGGGAATATAGCAATCAGCCCCAGCATTTT. Protein sequence: CASRDREYSNQPQHF.

The V call is TRBV6-5, the J call TRBJ2-7; tentatively, D is TRBD1 (6 bases). Germline CDR1 is MNHEY and CDR2 is SVGAGI. The length of the CDR3 is 14 residues. The germline V and J ends were trimmed by 6 bases and 5 bases, with 17 bases remaining between them. The CDR3, as DNA: TGTGCCAGCAGGCCTCCAGGGGATTTCAACGAGCAGTACTTC. This sequence encodes CASRPPGDFNEQYF.

The gene calls are TRBV18 and TRBJ2-3; 11 nucleotides match TRBD2. The CDR3 extends over 17 amino acids. The junction had 4 bases not matched to a gene; V was cut back by 0 bases and J by 2 bases. The germline V gene has CDR1 KGHSH and CDR2 LQKENI. CDR3 in amino acids: CASSPPSSGGYTDTQYF. DNA for the CDR3: TGTGCCAGCTCACCACCCTCTAGCGGGGGGTACACAGATACGCAGTATTTT.

The gene calls are TRBV3-1 (or the pseudogene TRBV3-2) and TRBJ1-2; the D gene is possibly TRBD1 (5 bases). In germline, CDR1 is LGHDT, CDR2 YNNKEL (reference sequence). V dropped 0 bases and J dropped 8 bases, with 13 bases sitting between them. The CDR3 covers 14 residues. The DNA of the CDR3 is TGTGCCAGCAGCCAAGATACCAGGGTAAGGGGCTACACCTTC. Translating gives CASSQDTRVRGYTF.

The V call is TRBV3-1 (or the pseudogene TRBV3-2), the J call TRBJ1-2; no definite D call. The CDR3 has 15 amino acids. Germline CDR1 is LGHDT and CDR2 is YNNKEL (reference sequence). Between the trimmed V and J ends, which lost 0 bases and 0 bases, there was a span of 8 bases. CDR3 coding DNA: TGTGCCAGCAGCCAAGATCCGGAGACTAACTATGGCTACACCTTC. Its protein is CASSQDPETNYGYTF.

This chain joins TRBV19 and TRBJ1-5, with D unclear. The germline V gene encodes CDR1 LNHDA and CDR2 SQIVND (reference sequence). V was shortened by 7 bases and J by 7 bases, with 14 bases between the two germline ends. CDR3 length equals 13 residues. The CDR3 bases are TGTGCCAGTAAAGCTACAGCCGGACAGCCCCAGCATTTT. Protein sequence: CASKATAGQPQHF.

The chain recombines TRBV27 with TRBJ1-2; TRBD1 matches at 8 bases. Unmatched junction bases numbered 6, after V lost 4 bases and J lost 8 bases. The CDR3 consists of 13 residues. Germline loops: CDR1 MNHEY, CDR2 SMNVEV (reference sequence). The CDR3 nucleotides read TGTGCCAGCAGTTGGGCAGGGGGCGACGGCTACACCTTC. This encodes CASSWAGGDGYTF.

The rearrangement links TRBV27 to TRBJ1-4; unclear D gene. CDR3 length: 14 residues. Per the germline V gene, CDR1 is MNHEY and CDR2 is SMNVEV (reference sequence). V was pared by 3 bases and J by 7 bases, with 12 bases between. The CDR3, as DNA: TGTGCCAGCAGTTTTCTTCCAGGAGGTGAAAAACTGTTTTTT. Encoded protein: CASSFLPGGEKLFF.

J is TRBJ1-1 and V is TRBV7-8, with no clear D. The germline V gene encodes CDR1 SGHVS and CDR2 FQNEAQ. This CDR3 is built from 12 residues. V shed 5 bases and J shed 5 bases, with 9 bases lying between them. CDR3 sequence: CASSPRATEAFF. CDR3 DNA: TGTGCCAGCAGCCCGAGGGCTACTGAAGCTTTCTTT.

The chain carries TRBV2 and TRBJ2-1; D call uncertain. This CDR3 has 11 residues. V lost 8 bases and J 8 bases, leaving 10 bases between the germline ends. The germline gives CDR1 SNHLY, CDR2 FYNNEI. CDR3 region: CASPGVDEQFF. CDR3 coding DNA: TGTGCCAGCCCAGGTGTCGATGAGCAGTTCTTC.

The rearrangement joins TRBV18 to TRBJ1-5; 7 bases are a match to TRBD1. The CDR3 runs 16 residues. Germline CDR1 KGHSH, CDR2 LQKENI. Germline trimming cut 2 bases from V and 0 bases from J; bases unmatched to any gene: 4. DNA for the CDR3: TGTGCCAGCTCACCATTCGGGACAGATAGCAATCAGCCCCAGCATTTT. Amino acid sequence: CASSPFGTDSNQPQHF.

The chain links TRBV19 to TRBJ1-1, with D possibly matching TRBD1 (6 bases). The V end lost 4 bases, the J end lost 3 bases, and 12 bases lay between the germline ends. The V gene's germline CDR1 is LNHDA and CDR2 SQIVND (reference sequence). CDR3 length: 14 amino acids. CDR3 amino acids: CASSTWTADTEAFF. CDR3 nucleotide sequence: TGTGCCAGTAGTACGTGGACAGCCGACACTGAAGCTTTCTTT.

The gene calls are TRBV6-5 and TRBJ1-1, with 9 bases that match TRBD1. V gave up 0 bases and J gave up 4 bases; unmatched junction bases: 3. There are 15 residues in the CDR3. Germline loops: CDR1 MNHEY, CDR2 SVGAGI. The CDR3 sequence is CASSYSNRGRTEAFF. The DNA of the CDR3 is TGTGCCAGCAGTTACTCGAACAGGGGGCGCACTGAAGCTTTCTTT.

With respect to this clone: The sample carries other DNA sequences with the same CDR3. The gene calls are TRBV5-1 and TRBJ1-4, with D maybe TRBD1 (5 bases). The CDR3 runs 14 residues. Per germline, CDR1 SGHRS and CDR2 YFSETQ. The ends were cut back, 0 bases at V and 7 bases at J, with 10 bases in the middle. The CDR3 DNA reads TGCGCCAGCAGCTTGGGGCAGGGCGTTGAAAAACTGTTTTTT. Translating it yields CASSLGQGVEKLFF. Based on the CDR3 plus reference TRBV5-1 and TRBJ1-4, the full variable domain is KAGVTQTPRYLIKTRGQQVTLSCSPISGHRSVSWYQQTPGQGLQFLFEYFSETQRNKGNFPGRFSGRQFSNSRSEMNVSTLELGDSALYLCASSLGQGVEKLFFGSGTQLSVL.

This chain uses TRBV12-3 or TRBV12-4 with TRBJ1-2; D not resolved. There are 12 residues in the CDR3. V lost 5 bases and J 8 bases, leaving 12 bases between the germline ends. The CDR3 nucleotides are TGTGCCAGCAGTAGAGGAATGGAGGGCTACACCTTC. Its protein product is CASSRGMEGYTF.

The chain joins TRBV9 to TRBJ1-1, with TRBD1 matching 8 bases. Germline CDR1 reads SGDLS; CDR2 reads YYNGEE. The CDR3 length is 15 residues. The ends lost 2 bases at V and 4 bases at J; junction bases unmatched: 7. The CDR3 loop reads CASSVGQGGITEAFF. CDR3 coding DNA: TGTGCCAGCAGCGTTGGACAGGGAGGAATCACTGAAGCTTTCTTT.

This sequence joins TRBV6-5 and TRBJ2-7; tentative D call: TRBD1 (8 bases). Trimming cost V 7 bases and J 5 bases, with 15 bases left between them. Germline loops: CDR1 MNHEY, CDR2 SVGAGI. CDR3 size: 13 residues. The CDR3 loop reads CASIQGGRNEQYF. CDR3 sequence (DNA): TGTGCCAGCATACAGGGGGGGAGGAACGAGCAGTACTTC.

The J gene is TRBJ2-7, the V gene TRBV6-6; 9 positions match TRBD1. The CDR3 extends over 13 amino acids. V was pared by 6 bases and J by 3 bases, with 3 bases of the junction left unmatched. Germline loops: CDR1 MNHNY, CDR2 SVGAGI (reference sequence). CDR3 coding DNA: TGTGCCAGCAGCCGGGACAGGGTCTACGAGCAGTACTTC. This translates into CASSRDRVYEQYF.

The chain is built from TRBV19 and TRBJ1-1; 7 bases are shared with TRBD1. CDR3 length equals 14 residues. J was trimmed by 3 bases and V by 8 bases; bases with no gene match: 9. The germline V gene has CDR1 LNHDA and CDR2 SQIVND (reference sequence). The CDR3 coding sequence is TGTGCCAGTCAGAAGGGGGCGCAGGACACTGAAGCTTTCTTT. It specifies CASQKGAQDTEAFF.

The chain carries TRBV13 and TRBJ1-2, with TRBD1 identical over 8 bases. This CDR3 is built from 16 residues. Trimming took 0 bases from V and 6 from J; bases not matched to a gene: 9. CDR1 PRHDT and CDR2 FYEKMQ come from the germline V gene (reference sequence). This CDR3 is CASSLGPGGPWDGYTF. In DNA form, the CDR3 reads TGTGCCAGCAGCTTAGGGCCAGGGGGCCCCTGGGATGGCTACACCTTC.

The chain carries TRBV19 and TRBJ1-1, with 7 bases fitting TRBD1. The CDR3 runs 17 residues. Germline CDR1 and CDR2: LNHDA and SQIVND (reference sequence). V shed 3 bases, J shed 10 bases, and the junction held 20 bases outside the gene matches. CDR3 DNA: TGTGCCAGTAGTATGCATATAGGGACAGTTGGGGAGAGCGTAGCTTTCTTT. Residues: CASSMHIGTVGESVAFF.

The gene calls are TRBV4-2 and TRBJ2-3; D is perhaps TRBD2 (5 bases). From germline, CDR1 is LGHNA and CDR2 YNFKEQ. Trimming cost V 0 bases and J 8 bases, with 12 bases left between them. This CDR3 has 14 residues. For the CDR3, the DNA is TGTGCCAGCAGCCAAGAAGTCGGGGTTCTTACGCAGTATTTT. Amino acid sequence: CASSQEVGVLTQYF.